Listed below are T cell receptor beta chains from one sample, sequenced in a study of shared clonotypes between healthy human individuals. Sequenced by immunoSEQ multiplex PCR; TCRdb stores in-frame clones only, minus some. The data contain some 2,500,000 clones, roughly 92% of them singletons. The sample was naive CD4+ T cells from PBMCs. The receptor set was obtained from a man aged 18 to 30 in good health. Some clones in this sample may be carry-over from other donors' samples. CDR3s include the opening cysteine and the closing phenylalanine or tryptophan. D genes are given only for firm matches. Expanded clones are given a class, and other clones once, few, many or no size at all.

TRBV10-2,-,TRBD1,TRBJ2-7,CASSESGTGVSEQYF,TGCGCCAGCAGTGAGTCGGGGACAGGGGTCTCCGAGCAGTACTTC
TRBV14,few,TRBD2,TRBJ2-1,CASSLYPPSGPYNEQFF,TGTGCCAGCAGCCTCTATCCCCCTAGCGGGCCGTACAATGAGCAGTTCTTC
TRBV5-1,-,TRBD1,TRBJ2-5,CASSPRQGAYQETQYF,TGCGCCAGCAGCCCGAGACAGGGGGCGTACCAAGAGACCCAGTACTTC
TRBV5-1,-,-,TRBJ2-1,CASSLAAPDKQFF,TGCGCCAGCAGCTTGGCGGCTCCGGATAAGCAGTTCTTC
TRBV6-5,-,-,TRBJ1-2,CASSPRGANNYGYTF,TGTGCCAGCAGTCCAAGGGGGGCCAATAACTATGGCTACACCTTC
TRBV5-1,-,-,TRBJ2-1,CASSLGQGYNEQFF,TGCGCCAGCAGCTTGGGCCAGGGTTACAATGAGCAGTTCTTC
TRBV28,-,TRBD1,TRBJ1-5,CASRYTGGRQPQHF,TGTGCCAGCAGGTACACAGGGGGGCGTCAGCCCCAGCATTTT
TRBV30,-,-,TRBJ1-6,CAWSPGHNSPLHF,TGTGCCTGGAGTCCGGGGCATAATTCACCCCTCCACTTT
TRBV5-8,-,TRBD2,TRBJ2-5,CASSSGTSGRGGLETQYF,TGTGCCAGCAGCTCCGGGACTAGCGGGAGGGGCGGCCTAGAGACCCAGTACTTC
TRBV28,-,-,TRBJ1-1,CASSGVSKGNTEAFF,TGTGCCAGCAGTGGGGTATCGAAAGGGAACACTGAAGCTTTCTTT
TRBV30,-,TRBD2,TRBJ2-7,CAWSKLGLAVGEQYF,TGTGCCTGGAGTAAGTTGGGACTAGCGGTGGGGGAGCAGTACTTC
TRBV4-2,once,TRBD2,TRBJ2-7,CASSQGSGSTHEQYF,TGTGCCAGCAGCCAAGGTAGCGGGAGTACGCACGAGCAGTACTTC
TRBV5-1,-,TRBD2,TRBJ2-3,CASSGSGRADTQYF,TGCGCCAGCAGCGGAAGCGGGAGGGCAGATACGCAGTATTTT
TRBV2,-,TRBD2,TRBJ2-3,CASLLAGVEYF,TGTGCCAGCCTTCTAGCGGGAGTAGAGTATTTT
TRBV7-9,-,TRBD1,TRBJ1-2,CASSLWTGGSF,TGTGCCAGCAGCTTATGGACAGGCGGCTCCTTC
TRBV7-2,-,-,TRBJ1-5,CASSTGQPGRYQPQHF,TGTGCCAGCAGCACGGGACAACCCGGTCGCTACCAGCCCCAGCATTTT
TRBV27,-,TRBD2,TRBJ2-7,CASSLRTSEVLSYEQYF,TGTGCCAGCAGTCTCCGGACTAGCGAGGTACTCTCCTACGAGCAGTACTTC
TRBV5-1,-,-,TRBJ2-7,CASSFFTGPYEQYF,TGCGCCAGCAGCTTCTTCACCGGTCCCTACGAGCAGTACTTC
TRBV7-3,-,TRBD2,TRBJ2-1,CASSLTSGGYPNEQFF,TGTGCCAGCAGCTTAACTAGCGGGGGATATCCCAATGAGCAGTTCTTC
TRBV28,-,-,TRBJ2-7,CASRIAGTASYEQYF,TGTGCCAGCAGAATCGCCGGGACCGCATCCTACGAGCAGTACTTC
TRBV30,-,TRBD2,TRBJ2-1,CARSAGVDNEQFF,TGTGCCCGTTCGGCGGGAGTAGACAATGAGCAGTTCTTC
TRBV5-1,-,TRBD1,TRBJ1-1,CASSPGQGAKVGTEAFF,TGCGCCAGCAGCCCCGGACAGGGGGCGAAAGTCGGCACTGAAGCTTTCTTT
TRBV11-2,-,-,TRBJ1-4,CASSFGREKLFF,TGTGCCAGCAGCTTCGGCCGCGAAAAACTGTTTTTT
TRBV30,-,-,TRBJ2-3,CASGAGLTDTQYF,TGTGCCTCGGGGGCGGGACTCACAGATACGCAGTATTTT
TRBV28,few,TRBD1,TRBJ1-1,CASSLHHRGDAEAFF,TGTGCCAGCAGTCTCCACCACAGGGGGGACGCTGAAGCTTTCTTT
TRBV5-1,once,TRBD2,TRBJ2-5,CASKLAGGRETQYF,TGCGCCAGCAAACTAGCGGGAGGACGAGAGACCCAGTACTTC
TRBV5-4,-,-,TRBJ2-6,CASSVVGEWSSGANVLTF,TGTGCCAGCAGCGTGGTGGGGGAATGGAGCTCTGGGGCCAACGTCCTGACTTTC
TRBV7-2,-,-,TRBJ2-1,CASRFGLGEQFF,TGTGCCAGCAGGTTCGGCCTAGGTGAGCAGTTCTTC
TRBV9,-,TRBD2,TRBJ2-1,CASSQSGSSYNEQFF,TGTGCCAGCAGCCAGAGCGGGAGCTCCTACAATGAGCAGTTCTTC
TRBV6-6,-,TRBD1,TRBJ1-2,CASSNSMTGAQGYTF,TGTGCCAGCAGTAACTCTATGACAGGGGCACAAGGCTACACCTTC
TRBV5-1,-,TRBD1,TRBJ1-1,CASSLEGAPGTEAFF,TGCGCCAGCAGCTTGGAGGGGGCGCCGGGCACTGAAGCTTTCTTT
TRBV4-3,-,TRBD1,TRBJ1-1,CASSPWTGGRSEAFF,TGCGCCAGCAGCCCTTGGACAGGGGGCCGGTCTGAAGCTTTCTTT